Sequencing of this TCR beta chain was carried out in a study of siplizumab effects on memory and regulatory T cells. Turning to this clone: What it recognizes is unknown.

Cells from the mixed lymphocyte reaction underwent coculture for 5 to 6 days at 37 degrees C. Study results and caveats: Naive T cells looked more diverse than memory cells and looked like major alloresponse contributors. Researchers could not give a naive or memory phenotype to roughly 75-96% of proliferating CD4+ or CD8+ clones.

Assay used: immunoSEQ multiplex PCR; TCRdb lists only in-frame clones, some missing. The table lists 15,000 or so clones, around 41% of them singletons, with about 7.8% in the top ten. This CDR3 is 18 amino acids long. Trimming took off 3 bases at V and 10 bases at J, with 25 bases between the two ends. Germline V lookup: CDR1 LNHNV, CDR2 YYDKDF (reference sequence). Sequencing used CFSE-low (dividing) CD4+ T cells sorted from an allogeneic mixed lymphocyte reaction. V is TRBV15 and J is TRBJ1-6; D remains unclear. This sequence was found in a human donor in good health; the cells came from an allogeneic mixed lymphocyte reaction. Some clones in this sample may be carry-over from other donors' samples. DNA for the CDR3: TGTGCCACCAGCAGTCCAACGGACCGCGGCGGGGATTGGTCACCCCTCCACTTT. This sequence encodes CATSSPTDRGGDWSPLHF.